The 27 T cell receptor beta chains presented below share a single source sample, sequenced in a study of tumor-infiltrating lymphocytes in primary liver carcinoma. Extraction also yielded germline DNA, while blood RNA was obtained from unsorted whole blood. With around 490 ng total RNA as template and a constant-region primer, TCR beta cDNA was made. Three rounds of nested multiplex PCR with slightly modified ARM-PCR produced TCR beta libraries. A C-beta reverse primer was combined with TRBV1-TRBV30 forward primers in the first two PCR rounds, and each round had 10 cycles. TCRdb re-called the multiplex PCR reads with MiXCR, one entry per CDR3 protein. This sample has about 310,000 distinct CDR3 sequences; around three fifths occur once, and the top ten carry approximately 15%. The specimen was peripheral blood. These receptors were collected from a woman in her 30s with primary liver carcinoma and hepatitis B virus infection.

A word on this clonotype: Possible read error: a much larger clone is one base away. The chain joins TRBV29-1 to TRBJ2-5; 10 nucleotides align to TRBD2. The ends lost 8 bases at V and 5 bases at J; junction bases unmatched: 11. CDR3 length: 14 residues. Germline CDR1 is SQVTM and CDR2 is ANQGSEA. CDR3 region: CSLPLAGGVETQYF. For the CDR3, the DNA is TGCAGCCTTCCTTTAGCGGGAGGAGTCGAGACCCAGTACTTC.

The V and J genes are TRBV11-2 and TRBJ2-1; either TRBD1 or TRBD2 may fit D (5 bases each). Germline V gives CDR1 SGHAT, CDR2 FQNNGV. The CDR3 loop spans 16 amino acids. V was shortened by 4 bases and J by 8 bases, with 21 bases between the two germline ends. In nucleotides, the CDR3 is TGTGCCAGCAGCTCGTTTTGGGGACGAGCGTTCTATGAGCAGTTCTTC. Translating it yields CASSSFWGRAFYEQFF.

The genes are TRBV6-5 and TRBJ1-1; D gene unclear. Germline V lookup: CDR1 MNHEY, CDR2 SVGAGI. The CDR3 runs 11 residues. V lost 7 bases, J lost 2 bases, and 5 bases lay in between. The CDR3 is CASNKNTEAFF. CDR3 in DNA: TGTGCCAGCAACAAAAACACTGAAGCTTTCTTT.

This clonotype was counted at least ten times. V usage is TRBV29-1 and J usage is TRBJ2-7, with 12 bases matching TRBD2. CDR1 is SQVTM, CDR2 ANQGSEA, per germline. CDR3 size: 13 residues. The V and J ends lost 4 bases and 3 bases, in that order; junction bases with no gene match: 1. DNA for the CDR3: TGCAGCGTTGGACTAGCGGGAGTCTACGAGCAGTACTTC. It yields the protein CSVGLAGVYEQYF.

This clonotype was found once. The chain employs TRBV7-9 and TRBJ2-7, with unresolved D. Between the trimmed V and J ends, which lost 6 bases and 5 bases, there was a span of 14 bases. The CDR3 is 13 residues long. Germline CDR1 is SEHNR and CDR2 is FQNEAQ (reference sequence). The DNA for the CDR3 is TGTGCCAGCAGTCCCGACGAGCCCCACGAGCAGTACTTC. Its translation is CASSPDEPHEQYF.

This clonotype was counted only a few times. J is TRBJ1-5 and V is TRBV7-9; D gene uncertain. The CDR3 spans 12 residues. The V gene lost 1 base and the J gene lost 7 bases, with 5 bases spanning the gap. Germline V lookup: CDR1 SEHNR, CDR2 FQNEAQ (reference sequence). The CDR3 spells CASSLDQQPQHF. DNA of the CDR3: TGTGCCAGCAGCTTAGACCAACAGCCCCAGCATTTT.

Worth noting for this clonotype: This sequence may be a read error, since a much larger clone differs from it by one base. The chain uses TRBV29-1 and TRBJ2-2; TRBD2 agrees at 9 bases. This CDR3 spans 14 amino acids. Germline CDR1 and CDR2: SQVTM and ANQGSEA. This CDR3 reads CNVAGLALTGELFF. The CDR3 DNA follows: TGCAACGTCGCAGGACTAGCGTTGACCGGGGAGCTGTTTTTT.

With respect to this clonotype: Germline and junction disagree at one end, which may indicate a read error. The chain recombines TRBV14 with TRBJ2-5; D may be TRBD2 (5 bases). The CDR3 is made up of 15 amino acids. The germline CDR1 and CDR2 sequences are SGHDN and FVKESK. Here the CDR3 reads CASSQEAGREESQYF. The CDR3 nucleotides are TGTGCCAGCAGCCAAGAGGCGGGTCGGGAAGAGAGCCAGTACTTC.

Points on this clonotype: A much larger clone is a single base away; this may be a read error. The chain uses TRBV6-2 or TRBV6-3 and TRBJ2-5; 10 bases are shared with TRBD2. The J call may be wrong; the DNA end is better matched by TRBJ2-1. The CDR3 covers 16 residues. Germline CDR1 reads MNHEY; CDR2 reads SVGEGT. CDR3 region: CASSILGLAGAFEQFF. The DNA for the CDR3 is TGTGCCAGCAGTATACTTGGTCTAGCGGGAGCGTTTGAGCAGTTCTTC.

Details on this clonotype: One base away lies a much larger clone, so this may be a sequencing read error. The rearrangement uses TRBV29-1 and TRBJ2-7; D is ambiguous. Germline V gene data show CDR1 as SQVTM and CDR2 as ANQGSEA. Trimming shortened V by 4 bases and J by 7 bases, and 20 bases separated the two germline ends. The CDR3 runs 14 residues. CDR3 loop: CSVALVNPTWEQYF. In DNA form, the CDR3 reads TGCAGCGTTGCTCTGGTTAATCCAACTTGGGAGCAGTACTTC.

This clonotype occurred many times. This chain links TRBV29-1 with TRBJ2-7; perhaps TRBD1 as D (6 bases). The CDR3 is made up of 13 amino acids. The V gene's germline CDR1 is SQVTM and CDR2 ANQGSEA. With 4 bases removed from V and 6 bases from J, the gap between germline ends came to 16 bases. In nucleotides, the CDR3 is TGCAGCGTTGTGGCAGGGGAGAGGGGCGAGCAGTACTTC. Protein: CSVVAGERGEQYF.

This clonotype has more than one count but fewer than ten. The CDR3 bases are TGTGCCAGCGGGCGGGATGAGCAGTTCTTC. Translation: CASGRDEQFF. The gene calls are TRBV7-9 and TRBJ2-1; tentatively, D is TRBD2 (5 bases). The CDR3 totals 10 residues. V was pared by 8 bases and J by 8 bases, with 7 bases between. In germline, CDR1 is SEHNR, CDR2 FQNEAQ (reference sequence). The entire variable domain, with the rest obtained from reference TRBV7-9 and TRBJ2-1, is as follows: DTGVSQNPRHKITKRGQNVTFRCDPISEHNRLYWYRQTLGQGPEFLTYFQNEAQLEKSRLLSDRFSAERPKGSFSTLEIQRTEQGDSAMYLCASGRDEQFFGPGTRLTVL.

About this clonotype: Sequence at one end of the junction differs from germline and may be a read error. Here the CDR3 reads CASRYSRGRTGELSF. The CDR3 DNA is TGTGCCAGCCGATACTCGAGGGGGCGCACTGGGGAGCTGTCTTTT. V usage is TRBV11-2 and J usage is TRBJ2-2; 7 bases map to TRBD1. The length of the CDR3 is 15 residues. Per germline, CDR1 SGHAT and CDR2 FQNNGV. Drawing the rest from reference TRBV11-2 and TRBJ2-2, the complete variable domain is EAGVAQSPRYKIIEKRQSVAFWCNPISGHATLYWYQQILGQGPKLLIQFQNNGVVDDSQLPKDRFSAERLKGVDSTLKIQPAKLEDSAVYLCASRYSRGRTGELSFGEGSRLTVL.

This clonotype has at least ten counts. CDR3 loop: CASSPGTSGLNEQFF. Written as DNA, the CDR3 is TGTGCCAGCAGTCCCGGGACTAGCGGGCTCAATGAGCAGTTCTTC. The gene calls are TRBV4-2 and TRBJ2-1; 12 nucleotides match TRBD2. This CDR3 comprises 15 residues. Looked up from germline, CDR1 is LGHNA and CDR2 is YNFKEQ. After removal of 6 bases from V and 6 bases from J, the junction contained 6 bases not matched to a gene.

As for this clonotype: The germline gene is not matched at one end of the junction; a read error may be the cause. This CDR3 is CGSSLAPRGYTAAFF. The DNA for the CDR3 is TGTGGCAGCAGCTTAGCCCCGCGGGGGTATACTGCAGCTTTCTTT. The chain joins TRBV11-2 to TRBJ1-1; TRBD1 might be the D (5 bases). Germline-derived CDR1 and CDR2 are SGHAT and FQNNGV. This CDR3 contains 15 residues.

Worth noting for this clonotype: Lacking the conserved final phenylalanine or tryptophan, this CDR3 likely reflects a read error. This rearrangement joins TRBV5-1 to TRBJ2-1, with a weak D call TRBD1 (5 bases). Trimming removed 1 base from V and 6 bases from J, with 11 bases in between. The V gene's germline CDR1 is SGHRS and CDR2 YFSETQ. CDR3 size: 14 residues. The CDR3 sequence: CASSLISGPNEQFS. CDR3 nucleotides: TGCGCCAGCAGCTTGATATCAGGGCCCAATGAGCAGTTCTCC.

The V gene is TRBV28, the J gene TRBJ1-2, with D maybe TRBD1 (6 bases). Germline loops: CDR1 MDHEN, CDR2 SYDVKM. The CDR3 loop spans 15 amino acids. With 2 bases removed from V and 5 bases from J, the gap between germline ends came to 15 bases. Here the CDR3 reads CASSLPGTTAYGYTF. CDR3 nucleotide sequence: TGTGCCAGCAGTTTACCTGGGACAACGGCATATGGCTACACCTTC.

This clonotype was counted many times. This chain connects TRBV12-3 or TRBV12-4 to TRBJ2-1; no clear D gene. V was clipped by 5 bases and J by 9 bases, with 8 bases between them. The CDR3 loop spans 11 amino acids. CDR3 DNA: TGTGCCAGCAGTCTAGGGTTTGAGCAGTTCTTC. The encoded protein is CASSLGFEQFF.

The chain carries TRBV4-1 and TRBJ1-3; D call uncertain. The germline CDR1 and CDR2 sequences are MGHRA and YSYEKL. This CDR3 is built from 13 residues. V was pared by 4 bases and J by 3 bases, with 7 bases between. CDR3 in amino acids: CASSPPLGNTIYF. For the CDR3, the DNA is TGCGCCAGCAGCCCCCCACTTGGAAACACCATATATTTT.

Worth noting for this clonotype: A junction end diverges from the germline sequence, so it may reflect a read error. This chain uses TRBV7-9 with TRBJ2-7; possibly TRBD1 or TRBD2 for D (5 bases each). Germline-derived CDR1 and CDR2 are SEHNR and FQNEAQ (reference sequence). CDR3 length: 16 amino acids. The CDR3 bases are TGTGCCAGCGGCTTGGTGGGGACCCCGAGCTCCTACGAGCAGTACTTC. This gives the protein CASGLVGTPSSYEQYF.

V gene TRBV28 combines with J gene TRBJ1-4, with D possibly TRBD1 on 6 matching bases. The V end lost 2 bases, the J end lost 8 bases, and 12 bases lay between the germline ends. The CDR3 totals 14 residues. Germline V CDR1 and CDR2: MDHEN, SYDVKM. CDR3 nucleotides: TGTGCCAGCAGTTTACCACAGGGCAGCGAAAAACTGTTTTTT. This gives the protein CASSLPQGSEKLFF.

Concerning this clonotype: The junction differs from germline at one of its ends, possibly a read error. J is TRBJ2-1 and V is TRBV5-1; TRBD2 matches at 14 bases. This CDR3 is built from 18 residues. In germline, CDR1 is SGHRS, CDR2 YFSETQ. The CDR3 DNA follows: TGCGCCAGCAGGTTGGGCAGACTAGCGGGAGGGCAAGTCCATGAGCAGTTCTTC. This sequence encodes CASRLGRLAGGQVHEQFF.

Turning to this clonotype: This may arise from a read error, as a much more abundant clone is one base away. The rearrangement links TRBV12-3 or TRBV12-4 to TRBJ2-1; perhaps D is TRBD1 or TRBD2 (5 bases each). CDR3 length equals 15 residues. Trimming stripped 5 bases from V and 12 bases from J, with 23 bases between. Here the CDR3 DNA reads TGTGCCAGCAGTCAACTAGGGGAGCCTAAGGATGTGCAGTTCTTC. This encodes CASSQLGEPKDVQFF.

This chain uses TRBV29-1 with TRBJ1-1; no clear D gene. In germline, CDR1 is SQVTM, CDR2 ANQGSEA. The CDR3 loop spans 13 amino acids. With 1 base removed from V and 4 bases from J, the gap between germline ends came to 10 bases. The CDR3 coding sequence is TGCAGCGTTGAAGGAGGGATGAGCACTGAAGCTTTCTTT. Its protein is CSVEGGMSTEAFF.

V usage is TRBV11-2 and J usage is TRBJ2-7, with a tentative D call TRBD2 (5 bases). Germline V gene data show CDR1 as SGHAT and CDR2 as FQNNGV. This CDR3 comprises 14 residues. V dropped 3 bases and J dropped 3 bases, with 12 bases sitting between them. The CDR3: CASSFGGRVYEQYF. The CDR3 nucleotides are TGTGCCAGCAGCTTTGGAGGAAGGGTCTACGAGCAGTACTTC.

This clonotype was found many times. CDR3 DNA: TGTGCCAGCAGCCCTAGGTGGCAGAGAGAGACCCAGTACTTC. Encoded protein: CASSPRWQRETQYF. The rearrangement uses TRBV11-2 and TRBJ2-5; D remains ambiguous. CDR1 and CDR2 (germline): SGHAT, FQNNGV. V was trimmed by 5 bases and J by 4 bases, leaving 14 bases between them. The CDR3 consists of 14 residues.

The V gene is TRBV28, the J gene TRBJ1-3; D not certain. CDR1 and CDR2 from the germline V gene are MDHEN and SYDVKM. The CDR3 covers 14 residues. V lost 11 bases to trimming and J lost 0 bases, with 14 bases between them. Here the CDR3 reads CASVAYLSGNTIYF. The DNA for the CDR3 is TGTGCCTCGGTCGCCTACCTCTCTGGAAACACCATATATTTT.